The next 27 T cell receptor beta chains were all read from a single sample in a study of cytomegalovirus exposure and HLA in healthy donors. Primers for the PCR totalled 60 Vbeta and 13 Jbeta. TCRdb's table, derived via immunoSEQ multiplex PCR, lists solely in-frame clones and lacks some. The data contain 95,000 to 150,000 clones, over 9.5% of them seen just once; the ten biggest clones take up roughly 4.6%. Material for sequencing was PBMCs. These receptors were taken from a woman younger than 35 in good health and CMV-seropositive.

The chain is built from TRBV11-3 and TRBJ1-2; no reliable D call. The CDR3 length is 19 residues. Trimming removed 2 bases from V and 5 bases from J, with 27 bases in between. CDR1 and CDR2 (germline): SGHNT, YENEEA. The CDR3 nucleotides are TGTGCCAGCAGCTTATATCGTCGGTGGGATTGGACGGAGGATTATGGCTACACCTTC. Translating it yields CASSLYRRWDWTEDYGYTF.

The chain joins TRBV28 to TRBJ2-5; tentatively, D is TRBD1 (5 bases). Germline V lookup: CDR1 MDHEN, CDR2 SYDVKM. CDR3 size: 13 residues. V was trimmed by 8 bases and J by 1 base, leaving 11 bases between them. DNA for the CDR3: TGTGCCAGCCCCTTAGGGGTCCAAGAGACCCAGTACTTC. This encodes CASPLGVQETQYF.

This clone was recorded a few times. This chain joins TRBV28 and TRBJ1-5; 7 bases fit TRBD1. CDR3 length: 13 residues. The V and J ends lost 8 bases and 9 bases, in that order; junction bases with no gene match: 10. CDR1 MDHEN and CDR2 SYDVKM come from the germline V gene. CDR3 loop: CASDSGTVRPQHF. Here the CDR3 DNA reads TGTGCCAGCGATTCCGGGACAGTAAGGCCCCAGCATTTT.

V is TRBV2 and J is TRBJ2-5; D remains ambiguous. The tail of the sequence fits TRBJ2-7 better, so the J call may be wrong. Germline CDR1 SNHLY, CDR2 FYNNEI. This CDR3 has 15 amino acids. CDR3 residues: CASTPFTTSSYEQYF. In DNA form, the CDR3 reads TGTGCCAGCACCCCCTTTACTACCAGCTCCTACGAGCAGTACTTC.

This clone showed up just a few times. The CDR3 sequence: CASQELANEKLFF. The CDR3 coding sequence is TGTGCCAGCCAGGAACTGGCTAATGAAAAACTGTTTTTT. J is TRBJ1-4 and V is TRBV7-9; D is unclear. The germline V gene encodes CDR1 SEHNR and CDR2 FQNEAQ (reference sequence). Trimming stripped 8 bases from V and 3 bases from J, with 10 bases between. This CDR3 spans 13 amino acids.

This chain uses TRBV2 with TRBJ1-2, with TRBD1 identical over 8 bases. V lost 6 bases, J lost 8 bases, and 5 bases stayed unmatched. CDR3 length: 12 residues. Germline CDR1 reads SNHLY; CDR2 reads FYNNEI. The CDR3 is CASRAGGWGYTF. The CDR3 nucleotides read TGTGCCAGCAGGGCAGGGGGCTGGGGCTACACCTTC.

The V gene is TRBV5-1, the J gene TRBJ1-4; D unclear. The CDR3 loop spans 15 amino acids. Germline CDR1 is SGHRS and CDR2 is YFSETQ. The V and J ends lost 0 bases and 5 bases respectively, with 11 bases between them. This CDR3 reads CASSLDRPTNEKLFF. The CDR3 DNA reads as TGCGCCAGCAGCTTGGATCGGCCGACAAATGAAAAACTGTTTTTT.

The CDR3 sequence is CAWGRGQFVEAFF. In nucleotides, the CDR3 is TGTGCCTGGGGGAGAGGGCAGTTTGTTGAAGCTTTCTTT. The chain has TRBV30 and TRBJ1-1; D not resolved. The CDR3 has 13 residues. V gave up 5 bases and J gave up 7 bases, with 17 bases separating them. The germline gives CDR1 GTSNPN, CDR2 SVGIG (reference sequence). The full variable domain, with the rest looked up from reference TRBV30 and TRBJ1-1, is SQTIHQWPATLVQPVGSPLSLECTVEGTSNPNLYWYRQAAGRGLQLLFYSVGIGQISSEVPQNLSASRPQDRQFILSSKKLLLSDSGFYLCAWGRGQFVEAFFGQGTRLTVV.

This clone was seen a handful of times. CDR3 DNA: TGTGCCATCAGTGAGTCGGGAGGGGTCGGGGAGCTGTTTTTT. Residues: CAISESGGVGELFF. V is TRBV10-3 and J is TRBJ2-2; 7 nucleotides match TRBD2. Germline V CDR1 and CDR2: ENHRY, SYGVKD. V lost 0 bases to trimming and J lost 7 bases; unmatched junction nucleotides: 2. The CDR3 extends over 14 amino acids.

The chain employs TRBV5-1 and TRBJ1-5; 9 nucleotides agree with TRBD1. The V and J ends lost 5 bases and 4 bases, in that order; junction bases with no gene match: 4. CDR1 is SGHRS, CDR2 YFSETQ, per germline. The CDR3 length is 14 residues. CDR3 nucleotide sequence: TGCGCCAGCAGGTCCGGGACAGGGAATCAGCCCCAGCATTTT. It is translated as CASRSGTGNQPQHF.

This clone occurred a few times. The chain combines TRBV6-1 with TRBJ1-1; perhaps TRBD1 as D (6 bases). Trimming took off 2 bases at V and 2 bases at J, with 12 bases between the two ends. Looked up from germline, CDR1 is MNHNS and CDR2 is SASEGT. This CDR3 spans 15 amino acids. This chain's CDR3 is CASSEIGGINTEAFF. The CDR3 DNA reads TGTGCCAGCAGTGAAATAGGGGGAATAAACACTGAAGCTTTCTTT.

The chain has TRBV27 and TRBJ2-2, with D possibly TRBD2 on 6 matching bases. Per the germline V gene, CDR1 is MNHEY and CDR2 is SMNVEV (reference sequence). V was shortened by 1 base and J by 0 bases, with 12 bases between the two germline ends. The CDR3 loop spans 17 amino acids. The CDR3 DNA sequence: TGTGCCAGCAGTTTATTGGCCGGCGGGGCGAACACCGGGGAGCTGTTTTTT. This encodes CASSLLAGGANTGELFF.

In this sample, this clone turned up a few times. CDR3 sequence reads: CASRLTGGNTEAFF. The CDR3 DNA reads TGTGCCAGCAGACTTACAGGGGGGAACACTGAAGCTTTCTTT. The chain carries TRBV28 and TRBJ1-1; 8 bases map to TRBD1. V shed 6 bases, J shed 1 base, and the junction held 4 bases outside the gene matches. This CDR3 spans 14 amino acids. Germline loops: CDR1 MDHEN, CDR2 SYDVKM. The whole variable domain, filled in from reference TRBV28 and TRBJ1-1, reads DVKVTQSSRYLVKRTGEKVFLECVQDMDHENMFWYRQDPGLGLRLIYFSYDVKMKEKGDIPEGYSVSREKKERFSLILESASTNQTSMYLCASRLTGGNTEAFFGQGTRLTVV.

Turning to this clone: Other DNA sequences in this specimen translate into the identical CDR3. This chain joins TRBV25-1 and TRBJ2-5; 10 positions agree with TRBD2. The germline V gene has CDR1 MGHDK and CDR2 SYGVNS. The CDR3 is made up of 15 amino acids. Trimming cost V 4 bases and J 3 bases; bases outside gene matches: 5. The CDR3 sequence: CASSATGLAEETQYF. CDR3 bases: TGTGCCAGCAGTGCCACCGGACTAGCGGAAGAGACCCAGTACTTC.

The chain recombines TRBV10-1 with TRBJ2-7; D is undetermined. Germline assignment: CDR1 WNHNN and CDR2 SYGVQD (reference sequence). Trimming cost V 0 bases and J 6 bases, with 12 bases left between them. There are 14 residues in the CDR3. Here the CDR3 DNA reads TGCGCCAGCAGTGAGTCTCCGCTATGGGCCGAGCAGTACTTC. Protein: CASSESPLWAEQYF.

This clone was seen a few times. This chain connects TRBV5-3 to TRBJ2-5, with D perhaps TRBD2 (6 bases). TRBV5-3 is an open reading frame whose function is uncertain. The ends were cut back, 3 bases at V and 3 bases at J, with 27 bases in the middle. This CDR3 contains 19 residues. The DNA for the CDR3 is TGTGCCAGAAGCTGCCCGCCGGGGCGGGACGTGGGTAGTGAAGAGACCCAGTACTTC. Amino acid sequence: CARSCPPGRDVGSEETQYF.

The genes are TRBV5-4 and TRBJ1-1, with 9 bases that match TRBD1. The germline V gene encodes CDR1 SGHNT and CDR2 YYREEE (reference sequence). The trim removed 0 bases at V and 5 bases at J, leaving 5 bases unmatched. The CDR3 runs 15 residues. The CDR3 DNA follows: TGTGCCAGCAGCTTGGTCTCGGACAGGGGAACTGAAGCTTTCTTT. As protein: CASSLVSDRGTEAFF. The full variable domain, in which reference TRBV5-4 and TRBJ1-1 provide the parts outside the CDR3, is ETGVTQSPTHLIKTRGQQVTLRCSSQSGHNTVSWYQQALGQGPQFIFQYYREEENGRGNFPPRFSGLQFPNYSSELNVNALELDDSALYLCASSLVSDRGTEAFFGQGTRLTVV.

This clone was seen only a few times. This rearrangement joins TRBV6-1 to TRBJ1-3, with D tentatively TRBD1 (6 bases). The CDR3 is 15 residues long. Trimming shortened V by 5 bases and J by 2 bases, and 13 bases separated the two germline ends. The germline CDR1 and CDR2 sequences are MNHNS and SASEGT. CDR3 DNA sequence: TGTGCCAGCAGTTCCGCAGGGGACCCTGGAAACACCATATATTTT. The encoded protein is CASSSAGDPGNTIYF.

A few counts support this clone. V usage is TRBV28 and J usage is TRBJ1-2; D is uncertain. Trimming left V 7 bases short and J 8 bases short, with 14 bases between. CDR3 size: 12 residues. Germline V lookup: CDR1 MDHEN, CDR2 SYDVKM. The CDR3, as DNA: TGTGCCAGCAACTTCCACCCGGGGGGCTACACCTTC. Protein product: CASNFHPGGYTF.

The table lists this clone with a few counts. The CDR3 coding sequence is TGCGCCAGCACCCGGGACTCGAACTCTGGGGCCAACGTCCTGACTTTC. Protein sequence: CASTRDSNSGANVLTF. The chain carries TRBV5-1 and TRBJ2-6; possible D gene TRBD2, 6 bases. V lost 6 bases and J 0 bases, leaving 13 bases between the germline ends. The CDR3 runs 16 residues. Germline V lookup: CDR1 SGHRS, CDR2 YFSETQ.

In its sample, this clone was seen a few times. The CDR3: CASIGQGQPQHF. CDR3 nucleotide sequence: TGTGCCAGCATAGGACAGGGTCAGCCCCAGCATTTT. The V gene is TRBV2, the J gene TRBJ1-5; TRBD1 aligns across 8 bases. CDR1 and CDR2 from the germline V gene are SNHLY and FYNNEI. The CDR3 consists of 12 residues. The V and J ends lost 7 bases and 6 bases, in that order; junction bases with no gene match: 2.

This sequence joins TRBV23-1 and TRBJ2-2; TRBD2 matches at 10 bases. TRBV23-1 belongs to the ORF category, with a function that is uncertain. The CDR3 spans 17 residues. V was clipped by 8 bases and J by 3 bases; unmatched bases: 12. CDR3: CASESPGLAPHTGELFF. The CDR3 coding sequence is TGCGCCAGCGAATCTCCGGGACTAGCGCCACACACCGGGGAGCTGTTTTTT.

This clone was seen only a few times. The chain is built from TRBV5-1 and TRBJ1-2, with D uncertain. The CDR3 covers 13 residues. V lost 0 bases and J lost 8, with 11 bases in between. Per germline, CDR1 SGHRS and CDR2 YFSETQ. CDR3 protein: CASSLADTGGYTF. Written as DNA, the CDR3 is TGCGCCAGCAGCTTGGCCGACACTGGGGGCTACACCTTC.

The table lists this clone with a few counts. This sequence joins TRBV27 and TRBJ1-2; 10 positions match TRBD1. The CDR3 extends over 12 amino acids. J was trimmed by 7 bases and V by 6 bases; bases with no gene match: 2. Germline lookup yields CDR1 MNHEY and CDR2 SMNVEV (reference sequence). The DNA for the CDR3 is TGTGCCAGCAGGTGGACAGGGGGTGGCTACACCTTC. Translation gives CASRWTGGGYTF.

The rearrangement joins TRBV6-1 to TRBJ2-2; D call uncertain. From germline, CDR1 is MNHNS and CDR2 SASEGT. This CDR3 has 10 residues. V was trimmed by 9 bases and J by 6 bases, leaving 5 bases between them. CDR3 sequence: CARDSGELFF. The CDR3 DNA reads as TGTGCCAGAGACTCCGGGGAGCTGTTTTTT.

This clone has just a few counts. This chain links TRBV18 with TRBJ2-7; D may be TRBD1 (6 bases). CDR1 KGHSH and CDR2 LQKENI come from the germline V gene. The V end was cut by 6 bases, the J end by 7 bases, with 13 bases between. This CDR3 spans 12 amino acids. The CDR3 loop is CASSPAQGEQYF. Written as DNA, the CDR3 is TGTGCCAGCTCTCCAGCCCAGGGGGAGCAGTACTTC.

The genes are TRBV11-3 and TRBJ1-5; 9 bases fit TRBD1. Trimming at V came to 0 bases and at J to 5 bases, leaving 2 bases not matched to a gene. Germline lookup yields CDR1 SGHNT and CDR2 YENEEA. CDR3 length equals 15 residues. The CDR3 bases are TGTGCCAGCAGCTTAGATTGGACAGGGGATCAGCCCCAGCATTTT. This translates into CASSLDWTGDQPQHF.